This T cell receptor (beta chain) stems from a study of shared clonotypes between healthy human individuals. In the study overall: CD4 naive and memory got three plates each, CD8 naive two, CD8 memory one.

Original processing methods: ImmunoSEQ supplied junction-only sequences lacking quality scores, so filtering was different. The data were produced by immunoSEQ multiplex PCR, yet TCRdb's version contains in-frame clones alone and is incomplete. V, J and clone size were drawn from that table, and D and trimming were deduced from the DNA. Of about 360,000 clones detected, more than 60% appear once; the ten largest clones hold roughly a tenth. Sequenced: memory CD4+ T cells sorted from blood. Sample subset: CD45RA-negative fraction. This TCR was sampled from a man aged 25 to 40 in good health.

As DNA, the CDR3 is TGTGCCAGCAGCAAACAGACAGGGCTCAACGAGCAGTACTTC. This sequence encodes CASSKQTGLNEQYF. This rearrangement joins TRBV7-2 to TRBJ2-7, with TRBD1 identical over 7 bases. The junction had 9 bases not matched to a gene; V was cut back by 5 bases and J by 5 bases. Germline V gives CDR1 SGHTA, CDR2 FQGNSA. CDR3 length: 14 amino acids.